What follows are 29 T cell receptor beta chains derived from one specimen sequenced in a study of T-cell reconstitution after alpha-beta-depleted transplantation in children (dated by TCRdb to the mid-2010s). Receptor amplification or capture employed PCR. Sequencing took place on an Illumina HiSeq 2500. TCR libraries were prepared with molecular barcoding, using unique molecular identifiers to normalize TCRbeta repertoire quantification. Clones were called with MiXCR by TCRdb after fastp trimmed the public reads at Q25, and only in-frame beta chains were retained. Rows are combined by CDR3 protein, so each entry shows the most common genes and DNA. In this sample the table shows almost 400,000 distinct CDR3 sequences, 20% of which occur a single time. The top ten clonotypes cover 3.5% to 4% of the sample. Here the sequenced sample was PBMCs from the stem cell graft donor, taken from the stem cell graft. These receptors were taken from a human donor who donated a stem cell graft to a child with acute myeloid leukemia.

This clonotype was observed a handful of times. The chain joins TRBV3-1 to TRBJ2-1; TRBD2 matches 8 bases. J lost 15 bases, V lost 0 bases, and 10 bases had no gene match. The CDR3 spans 14 residues. Germline V lookup: CDR1 LGHDT, CDR2 YNNKEL (reference sequence). CDR3 sequence: CASSQDPVGTSRFF. The CDR3 DNA reads TGTGCCAGCAGCCAAGATCCCGTGGGGACTAGTCGGTTCTTC.

The chain couples TRBV15 to TRBJ2-7; tentative D call: TRBD1 (5 bases). With 0 bases removed from V and 6 bases from J, the gap between germline ends came to 15 bases. Germline assignment: CDR1 LNHNV and CDR2 YYDKDF (reference sequence). The CDR3 spans 15 residues. CDR3 DNA sequence: TGTGCCACCAGCAGAGATGGGGCCCAATTTAGCGAGCAGTACTTC. Translated: CATSRDGAQFSEQYF.

This clonotype has a handful of counts. This chain's CDR3 is CASSLGPTVYEQYF. The CDR3, as DNA: TGTGCCAGCAGCCTGGGCCCTACAGTTTACGAGCAGTACTTC. V is TRBV5-8 and J is TRBJ2-7; D is undetermined. This CDR3 region has 14 residues. Looked up from germline, CDR1 is SGHTS and CDR2 is YDEGEE. The V end lost 4 bases, the J end lost 4 bases, and 15 bases lay between the germline ends.

This chain links TRBV5-1 with TRBJ2-2; D is ambiguous. The CDR3 is 15 residues long. V was pared by 4 bases and J by 4 bases, with 14 bases between. Germline V gene lookup returns CDR1 SGHRS and CDR2 YFSETQ. The CDR3 DNA follows: TGCGCCAGCAGCCCCACCTTGACACCCACCGGGGAGCTGTTTTTT. Translated: CASSPTLTPTGELFF.

This clonotype was seen a few times. The chain joins TRBV6-5 to TRBJ2-7; D unclear. This CDR3 has 14 amino acids. Trimming took off 2 bases at V and 3 bases at J, with 11 bases between the two ends. The germline V gene encodes CDR1 MNHEY and CDR2 SVGAGI. The CDR3 protein is CASSYRHLNYEQYF. In nucleotides, the CDR3 is TGTGCCAGCAGTTACAGGCACCTAAACTACGAGCAGTACTTC.

This clonotype was observed at least ten times. The CDR3 protein is CASSQEPGSEQYF. The CDR3 DNA is TGTGCCAGCAGCCAAGAACCTGGAAGCGAGCAGTACTTC. This chain joins TRBV4-2 and TRBJ2-7; D is ambiguous. Germline V CDR1 and CDR2: LGHNA, YNFKEQ. With 0 bases removed from V and 6 bases from J, the gap between germline ends came to 9 bases. The CDR3 is 13 amino acids.

This clonotype was found a few times. This chain joins TRBV12-3 or TRBV12-4 and TRBJ2-7; 7 nucleotides match TRBD1. Germline trimming cut 4 bases from V and 2 bases from J; bases unmatched to any gene: 8. The CDR3 loop spans 15 amino acids. CDR3 DNA: TGTGCCAGCAGTTCTCCTACAGGGGCGACCTACGAGCAGTACTTC. This sequence encodes CASSSPTGATYEQYF.

As regards this clonotype: One junction end disagrees with the germline gene, perhaps due to a read error. The chain uses TRBV29-1 and TRBJ2-2; D is unclear. Germline V lookup: CDR1 SQVTM, CDR2 ANQGSEA. This CDR3 spans 12 amino acids. The CDR3 DNA reads TGCAGCGTTGGACGGAACTCCGGGGAGCTGTTTTTT. Protein sequence: CSVGRNSGELFF.

The V and J genes are TRBV28 and TRBJ2-1, with 8 bases that match TRBD2. Germline V CDR1 and CDR2: MDHEN, SYDVKM. Trimming at V came to 8 bases and at J to 9 bases, leaving 6 bases not matched to a gene. The CDR3 runs 12 residues. CDR3 coding DNA: TGTGCCAGCCGAAATGCGGGAGGTGAGCAGTTCTTC. It encodes CASRNAGGEQFF.

This clonotype was observed many times. The CDR3 loop is CASSYSSGTGLHEQYF. Here the CDR3 DNA reads TGTGCCAGCAGTTACTCCTCCGGGACAGGGCTCCACGAGCAGTACTTC. V usage is TRBV6-5 and J usage is TRBJ2-7, with 9 positions matching TRBD1. The CDR3 runs 16 residues. CDR1 is MNHEY and CDR2 is SVGAGI in the germline V gene. V shed 0 bases and J 5 bases; nucleotides not matched to a gene: 8.

The J gene is TRBJ2-7, the V gene TRBV27, with D possibly being TRBD1 or TRBD2 (6 bases each). The CDR3 loop spans 15 amino acids. The germline V gene has CDR1 MNHEY and CDR2 SMNVEV (reference sequence). Trimming cost V 6 bases and J 4 bases, with 19 bases left between them. Here the CDR3 DNA reads TGTGCCAGCAGCCGACCGGGGGCAGCCCAATACGAGCAGTACTTC. Translated, it gives CASSRPGAAQYEQYF.

In its sample, this clonotype was seen a few times. CDR3 DNA: TGTGCCACCAGCAACCCGGGGGGCGCTGAAGCTTTCTTT. Translated: CATSNPGGAEAFF. V usage is TRBV15 and J usage is TRBJ1-1; D might be TRBD1 (6 bases). CDR3 length: 13 residues. Germline loops: CDR1 LNHNV, CDR2 YYDKDF (reference sequence). With 4 bases removed from V and 6 bases from J, the gap between germline ends came to 12 bases.

Only a few counts were recorded for this clonotype. V is TRBV12-3 or TRBV12-4 and J is TRBJ2-7; 8 bases are shared with TRBD1. V gave up 7 bases and J gave up 6 bases; unmatched junction bases: 14. The CDR3 spans 15 residues. The CDR3: CASTHNQGALTEQYF. The CDR3 nucleotides are TGTGCCAGCACCCATAATCAGGGGGCTCTGACCGAGCAGTACTTC.

The chain couples TRBV20-1 to TRBJ2-3; D is unresolved. CDR3 length equals 15 residues. V was trimmed by 6 bases and J by 0 bases, leaving 16 bases between them. In germline, CDR1 is DFQATT, CDR2 SNEGSKA (reference sequence). The CDR3 DNA reads TGCAGTGCCGTAACGTTAGCTCAGAGCACAGATACGCAGTATTTT. The encoded protein is CSAVTLAQSTDTQYF.

This clonotype was seen ten or more times. This sequence joins TRBV12-3 or TRBV12-4 and TRBJ1-2, with 9 bases aligning to TRBD1. After removal of 5 bases from V and 6 bases from J, the junction contained 10 bases not matched to a gene. The CDR3 consists of 15 residues. Here the CDR3 DNA reads TGTGCCAGCAGTCCTGGGACAGGGATTGGACATGGCTACACCTTC. Translation: CASSPGTGIGHGYTF.

This clonotype has just a few counts. In nucleotides, the CDR3 is TGTGCCAGCAGTCTTAAGCCTCGGGGGGTTGGCTACACCTTC. It translates to CASSLKPRGVGYTF. The chain is built from TRBV12-3 or TRBV12-4 and TRBJ1-2; a weak D match, TRBD1 (5 bases). Trimming took off 5 bases at V and 7 bases at J, with 17 bases between the two ends. The CDR3 is 14 residues long.

The table lists this clonotype with a few counts. The chain combines TRBV5-5 with TRBJ2-7; 8 nucleotides line up with TRBD2. V was pared by 4 bases and J by 4 bases, with 7 bases of the junction left unmatched. Germline-derived CDR1 and CDR2 are SGHKS and YYEKEE (reference sequence). The CDR3 runs 14 residues. The CDR3 nucleotides read TGTGCCAGCAGCCGGGAGGGCTCGAATTACGAGCAGTACTTC. Encoded protein: CASSREGSNYEQYF.

Only a few counts were recorded for this clonotype. CDR3 DNA: TGTGCCAGCAGTTCGAGTGACAGGGGGCCCGGGGAGCTGTTTTTT. This translates into CASSSSDRGPGELFF. The genes are TRBV6-5 and TRBJ2-2, with 10 bases that match TRBD1. The CDR3 extends over 15 amino acids. The germline gives CDR1 MNHEY, CDR2 SVGAGI. Germline trimming cut 4 bases from V and 6 bases from J; bases unmatched to any gene: 5.

Only a few counts were recorded for this clonotype. This chain connects TRBV27 to TRBJ1-6, with 7 bases fitting TRBD1. CDR3 size: 14 residues. V dropped 7 bases and J dropped 8; count of bases not matched to a gene: 8. CDR1 and CDR2 from the germline V gene are MNHEY and SMNVEV (reference sequence). Written as DNA, the CDR3 is TGTGCCAGCACAACAACACAGGGGTATTCACCCCTCCACTTT. It is translated as CASTTTQGYSPLHF.

Ten or more counts support this clonotype. The chain joins TRBV12-3 or TRBV12-4 to TRBJ2-7; 9 bases line up with TRBD2. CDR3 length: 13 amino acids. Losses at the gene ends were 8 bases for V and 0 bases for J; bases not matched to a gene: 2. The CDR3 nucleotides are TGTGCCAGCGGTAGCGGGGGCTCCTACGAGCAGTACTTC. Translated: CASGSGGSYEQYF.

The V gene is TRBV6-2 or TRBV6-3, the J gene TRBJ2-1; the D call may be TRBD1 or TRBD2 (5 bases each). CDR1 and CDR2 (germline): MNHEY, SVGEGT. The CDR3 totals 11 residues. The V gene lost 5 bases and the J gene lost 9 bases, with 8 bases spanning the gap. The chain's CDR3 is CASSRDGEQFF. DNA for the CDR3: TGTGCCAGCAGTAGGGACGGTGAGCAGTTCTTC.

The gene calls are TRBV24-1 and TRBJ2-1; TRBD2 is a possible D gene (5 bases). There are 13 residues in the CDR3. The V gene's germline CDR1 is KGHDR and CDR2 SFDVKD. Deletions cut 9 bases from V and 0 bases from J, with 8 bases between. CDR3 nucleotides: TGTGCCACCTGGGAGCCCTCCTACAATGAGCAGTTCTTC. Translating gives CATWEPSYNEQFF.

This sequence joins TRBV10-3 and TRBJ2-7; 14 positions match TRBD2. Germline V lookup: CDR1 ENHRY, CDR2 SYGVKD. The CDR3 has 18 residues. J gave up 0 bases and V 10 bases, and 14 bases lay outside the gene matches. CDR3 amino acids: CATTGTSGRTVSSYEQYF. The CDR3 DNA follows: TGTGCCACAACCGGGACTAGCGGGAGAACGGTAAGCTCCTACGAGCAGTACTTC.

The chain has TRBV5-6 and TRBJ1-5; TRBD1 matches 7 bases. Looked up from germline, CDR1 is SGHDT and CDR2 is YYEEEE. V shed 3 bases, J shed 4 bases, and the junction held 4 bases outside the gene matches. CDR3 length: 14 amino acids. The CDR3 nucleotides read TGTGCCAGCAGCTCGGGACAGTTTAATCAGCCCCAGCATTTT. Encoded protein: CASSSGQFNQPQHF.

The J gene is TRBJ2-1, the V gene TRBV20-1; 12 bases line up with TRBD2. Trimming at V came to 6 bases and at J to 6 bases, leaving 12 bases not matched to a gene. The CDR3 spans 16 residues. Per germline, CDR1 DFQATT and CDR2 SNEGSKA (reference sequence). CDR3 residues: CSAIPASGRAFNEQFF. The CDR3 nucleotides are TGCAGTGCCATCCCGGCTAGCGGGAGGGCTTTCAATGAGCAGTTCTTC.

This chain links TRBV5-4 with TRBJ2-5; a possible D gene is TRBD2 (6 bases). Per the germline V gene, CDR1 is SGHNT and CDR2 is YYREEE (reference sequence). Trimming stripped 2 bases from V and 3 bases from J, with 11 bases between. CDR3 size: 14 residues. CDR3 loop: CASSFPQREETQYF. The CDR3, as DNA: TGTGCCAGCAGCTTTCCCCAGCGGGAAGAGACCCAGTACTTC. The full variable domain, its missing parts supplied by reference TRBV5-4 and TRBJ2-5, is ETGVTQSPTHLIKTRGQQVTLRCSSQSGHNTVSWYQQALGQGPQFIFQYYREEENGRGNFPPRFSGLQFPNYSSELNVNALELDDSALYLCASSFPQREETQYFGPGTRLLVL.

The chain joins TRBV29-1 to TRBJ2-1, with no clear D. V lost 4 bases, J lost 2 bases, and 12 bases lay in between. The germline gives CDR1 SQVTM, CDR2 ANQGSEA. The CDR3 has 14 residues. CDR3 in amino acids: CSVGFPGTYNEQFF. The CDR3 nucleotides are TGCAGCGTTGGGTTCCCCGGCACCTACAATGAGCAGTTCTTC.

The sample holds a few counts of this clonotype. The rearrangement joins TRBV6-1 to TRBJ2-7; D remains unclear. Trimming took 5 bases from V and 2 from J, leaving 13 bases between them. CDR1 is MNHNS and CDR2 is SASEGT in the germline V gene. This CDR3 has 14 amino acids. The CDR3 loop is CASSPGAGAYEQYF. In DNA form, the CDR3 reads TGTGCCAGCAGTCCAGGAGCTGGGGCCTACGAGCAGTACTTC.

In its sample, this clonotype was seen many times. J is TRBJ2-1 and V is TRBV15; TRBD2 aligns across 8 bases. Germline assignment: CDR1 LNHNV and CDR2 YYDKDF (reference sequence). V lost 3 bases and J lost 2; bases outside the gene matches: 6. The CDR3 has 16 residues. The CDR3 loop is CATSSAAGGTYNEQFF. CDR3 nucleotide sequence: TGTGCCACCAGCAGTGCGGCGGGAGGCACCTACAATGAGCAGTTCTTC. Looking up the rest from reference TRBV15 and TRBJ2-1 gives the full variable domain: DAMVIQNPRYQVTQFGKPVTLSCSQTLNHNVMYWYQQKSSQAPKLLFHYYDKDFNNEADTPDNFQSRRPNTSFCFLDIRSPGLGDTAMYLCATSSAAGGTYNEQFFGPGTRLTVL.